This TCR beta chain came from a study of radiation and T cells in renal cell carcinoma. Points from the study as a whole: Baseline intratumoral clonotype presence is unknown without pretreatment biopsies.

Time point here: blood 2 weeks post-SBRT. The treatment is: 15 Gy SBRT to primary tumor, nephrectomy 4 weeks later. TCRdb's table, derived via immunoSEQ multiplex PCR, lists solely in-frame clones and lacks some. The data hold some 120,000 clones, with approximately 75% observed a single time. CDR1 LNHDA and CDR2 SQIVND come from the germline V gene (reference sequence). The CDR3 loop spans 13 amino acids. V was shortened by 7 bases and J by 5 bases, with 14 bases between the two germline ends. With respect to this clone: Its antigen is not identified.

This sequence originates from a woman aged 60-75 years with renal cell carcinoma. The chain has TRBV19 and TRBJ1-2; TRBD1 is a possible D gene (5 bases). The input for sequencing was blood, taken from a patient whose treatment included radiotherapy and nephrectomy. CDR3 in DNA: TGTGCCAGTACCCCCACAGGTAGTTATGGCTACACCTTC. Protein product: CASTPTGSYGYTF.